Each of the 13 T cell receptor beta chains below was sequenced from the same sample in a study of cytomegalovirus exposure and HLA in healthy donors. The PCR was carried out with 60 Vbeta primers and 13 Jbeta primers. Method: immunoSEQ multiplex PCR; TCRdb's copy keeps in-frame clones and lacks some. Of tens of thousands of clones listed, roughly 67% are singletons. Sequenced input: PBMCs. The receptor source for this set is a man over 45 in good health and CMV-seropositive.

The table lists this clone with a few counts. This chain connects TRBV6-5 to TRBJ1-1; D is possibly TRBD1 (5 bases). Germline-derived CDR1 and CDR2 are MNHEY and SVGAGI. Trimming took 5 bases from V and 5 from J, leaving 9 bases between them. The CDR3 is 12 residues long. The CDR3 DNA is TGTGCCAGCAGTCTCTCAGGGACTGAAGCTTTCTTT. As protein: CASSLSGTEAFF.

The table lists this clone with a few counts. The CDR3 here is CASSPLTGVYGYTF. DNA for the CDR3: TGTGCCAGCTCACCACTAACAGGGGTCTATGGCTACACCTTC. The chain is built from TRBV18 and TRBJ1-2; 7 nucleotides agree with TRBD1. This CDR3 is 14 amino acids long. Germline values: CDR1 KGHSH, CDR2 LQKENI. V shed 1 base and J 4 bases; nucleotides not matched to a gene: 3.

This clone showed up just a few times. The rearrangement uses TRBV5-1 and TRBJ1-3; TRBD1 agrees at 8 bases. Germline V CDR1 and CDR2: SGHRS, YFSETQ. Trimming at V came to 4 bases and at J to 2 bases, leaving 2 bases not matched to a gene. CDR3 length: 14 amino acids. This chain's CDR3 is CASSPGQAGNTIYF. The CDR3 DNA is TGCGCCAGCAGCCCGGGACAGGCTGGAAACACCATATATTTT.

The rearrangement uses TRBV12-5 and TRBJ1-5; 7 bases match TRBD1. Trimming removed 7 bases from V and 5 bases from J; junction bases left unmatched: 11. There are 15 residues in the CDR3. The germline gives CDR1 LGHNT, CDR2 FRNRAP. The CDR3 bases are TGTGCTAGTGCTCAAACAGGGGAAGGGCATCAGCCCCAGCATTTT. Protein product: CASAQTGEGHQPQHF.

The rearrangement uses TRBV9 and TRBJ2-5; 12 nucleotides align to TRBD2. CDR1 and CDR2 from the germline V gene are SGDLS and YYNGEE. This CDR3 spans 15 amino acids. Unmatched junction bases numbered 5, after V lost 3 bases and J lost 5 bases. The DNA of the CDR3 is TGTGCCAGCAGCGGCGGACTAGCGGGGCAGGAGACCCAGTACTTC. This codes for CASSGGLAGQETQYF.

CDR3 coding DNA: TGTGCCAGCAGACACGGGACAGAAGCTTTCTTT. Protein product: CASRHGTEAFF. V gene TRBV14 combines with J gene TRBJ1-1; TRBD1 might be the D (6 bases). The germline gives CDR1 SGHDN, CDR2 FVKESK. Between the trimmed V and J ends, which lost 6 bases and 8 bases, there was a span of 10 bases. The CDR3 is 11 amino acids.

CDR3 protein: CASSPWGSGGTGELFF. The CDR3 nucleotides read TGCGCCAGCAGCCCCTGGGGTAGCGGGGGTACCGGGGAGCTGTTTTTT. The rearrangement joins TRBV4-1 to TRBJ2-2; 9 nucleotides line up with TRBD2. Germline-derived CDR1 and CDR2 are MGHRA and YSYEKL. The ends lost 4 bases at V and 5 bases at J; junction bases unmatched: 8. The CDR3 runs to 16 residues.

V usage is TRBV4-2 and J usage is TRBJ2-1; D might be TRBD2 (6 bases). Trimming shortened V by 8 bases and J by 0 bases, and 14 bases separated the two germline ends. This CDR3 has 15 residues. Germline V gene sequence: CDR1 LGHNA, CDR2 YNFKEQ. The CDR3 DNA reads TGTGCCAGCGGAAGGGAGGCCAGCTCCTACAATGAGCAGTTCTTC. Translated: CASGREASSYNEQFF.

V usage is TRBV10-3 and J usage is TRBJ2-5, with unresolved D. Trimming cost V 2 bases and J 4 bases, with 8 bases left between them. Germline CDR1 ENHRY, CDR2 SYGVKD. The CDR3 covers 13 residues. In DNA, the CDR3 is TGTGCCATCAGTGAGGCCGGCGGAGAGACCCAGTACTTC. This sequence encodes CAISEAGGETQYF.

This sequence joins TRBV11-1 and TRBJ1-1; the D gene is possibly TRBD1 (5 bases). The CDR3 runs 15 residues. Trimming took off 7 bases at V and 4 bases at J, with 19 bases between the two ends. The V gene's germline CDR1 is SGHAT and CDR2 FQDESV (reference sequence). CDR3 coding DNA: TGTGCCAGCACTCCTGGGGGGGAAGGAGGCACTGAAGCTTTCTTT. Translated: CASTPGGEGGTEAFF.

Only one count was recorded for this clone. This chain links TRBV9 with TRBJ2-2; 12 nucleotides agree with TRBD2. The CDR3 extends over 16 amino acids. CDR1 SGDLS and CDR2 YYNGEE come from the germline V gene. The V and J ends lost 4 bases and 7 bases, in that order; junction bases with no gene match: 8. CDR3 residues: CASSFGLAGMGGELFF. In DNA form, the CDR3 reads TGTGCCAGCAGCTTTGGACTAGCGGGGATGGGCGGGGAGCTGTTTTTT.

This chain uses TRBV7-9 with TRBJ1-1; TRBD1 aligns across 10 bases. Losses at the gene ends were 3 bases for V and 5 bases for J; bases not matched to a gene: 6. Looked up from germline, CDR1 is SEHNR and CDR2 is FQNEAQ (reference sequence). This CDR3 is 15 amino acids long. The CDR3 DNA is TGTGCCAGCAGCTTGGGACAGGGGATAGGAACTGAAGCTTTCTTT. Protein sequence: CASSLGQGIGTEAFF.

The chain carries TRBV2 and TRBJ1-2, with 8 bases fitting TRBD1. CDR3 length: 12 amino acids. Germline V gene lookup returns CDR1 SNHLY and CDR2 FYNNEI. The ends lost 3 bases at V and 8 bases at J; junction bases unmatched: 2. CDR3: CASSEAGGGYTF. The CDR3 DNA follows: TGTGCCAGCAGTGAGGCAGGGGGCGGCTACACCTTC.